This TCR beta chain originates from a study of T cells after yellow fever vaccination. As for the study in general: Some fractions had low cell numbers, and these were prepared with SMART-Seq v4 Ultra Low Input. Points from the study as a whole: CD4 and CD8 compartments shared a small share of clonotypes, likely from convergent recombination. A large majority of primary-vaccination clones showed up again after the booster (96% CD4, roughly 91% CD8).

As TCR cDNA was made by 5'RACE template switching, a universal primer site and UMIs were added. MiXCR, run by TCRdb on the 5' RACE reads, gives a single entry per CDR3 protein. The data show about 170,000 distinct CDR3 sequences, roughly 9.6% seen once. V dropped 4 bases and J dropped 3; count of bases not matched to a gene: 10. The CDR3 has 17 residues. Per the germline V gene, CDR1 is SGHTA and CDR2 is FQGNSA. In the case of this clonotype: As yet, its antigen is unknown.

The clonotype originates from a man between 18 and 29 years old who received the YFV17D yellow fever vaccine. The sample consisted of CD8+ T cells sorted from PBMCs, taken 15 days after the yellow fever booster vaccination. The rearrangement uses TRBV7-2 and TRBJ2-1; 9 bases map to TRBD2. In DNA form, the CDR3 reads TGTGCCAGCAGCTCGGGCGGGGGTAGCGGGGGCTACAATGAGCAGTTCTTC. It specifies CASSSGGGSGGYNEQFF.